This is a list of T cell receptor beta chains from one sample in a study of neurological immune-mediated disorders. One entry per CDR3 protein, called by TCRdb with MiXCR from the 5' RACE reads. The sample shows roughly 100,000 distinct CDR3 sequences, 10% to 13% of them seen only once. Sequencing input: PBMCs. The receptors originated from a female donor with HTLV-1-associated myelopathy (HAM/TSP). Both conserved end residues are part of each CDR3. A D gene is named only where the DNA matches it firmly. Clone sizes are given selectively: once, few, many, or a class where the clone is expanded.

clone size	J gene	V gene	D gene	CDR3 protein	CDR3 DNA
many	TRBJ2-1	TRBV20-1	TRBD2	CSARDPLRGGNEQFF	TGCAGTGCTAGAGATCCTTTGCGGGGGGGCAATGAGCAGTTCTTC
NA	TRBJ2-7	TRBV20-1	TRBD2	CSARLAGNYEQYF	TGCAGTGCTAGACTAGCGGGGAACTACGAGCAGTACTTC
few	TRBJ1-3	TRBV12-3/TRBV12-4	NA	CASSARRSSGNTIYF	TGTGCCAGCAGTGCGAGACGATCCTCTGGAAACACCATATATTTT
many	TRBJ2-3	TRBV12-3/TRBV12-4	NA	CASSLAAGRSTDTQYF	TGTGCCAGCAGTTTAGCTGCCGGCAGGTCAACCGATACGCAGTATTTT
NA	TRBJ2-1	TRBV5-1	TRBD2	CASSLGGRVGYNEQFF	TGCGCCAGCAGCTTGGGGGGGAGGGTTGGCTACAATGAGCAGTTCTTC
NA	TRBJ2-1	TRBV20-1	NA	CSARRFDGSYNEQFF	TGCAGTGCTAGACGGTTTGACGGTTCCTACAATGAGCAGTTCTTC
many	TRBJ2-4	TRBV5-1	TRBD2	CASSPRTSGGYIQYF	TGCGCCAGCAGCCCTCGGACTAGCGGGGGGTACATTCAGTACTTC
many	TRBJ1-6	TRBV5-1	TRBD1	CASSLQGFDSPLHF	TGCGCCAGCAGCTTACAGGGGTTTGATTCACCCCTCCACTTT
many	TRBJ1-1	TRBV7-2	TRBD1	CASSVDRAYTEAFF	TGTGCCAGCAGCGTAGACAGGGCGTATACTGAAGCTTTCTTT
NA	TRBJ2-5	TRBV15	NA	CATSRVHGAWETQYF	TGTGCTACCAGCAGGGTACATGGGGCTTGGGAGACCCAGTACTTC
many	TRBJ2-2	TRBV5-1	NA	CASSQGHVNTGELFF	TGCGCCAGCAGCCAGGGACACGTGAACACCGGGGAGCTGTTTTTT
NA	TRBJ2-7	TRBV19	NA	CASSLGEDSESDEQYF	TGTGCCAGTAGTCTCGGTGAGGACAGTGAGTCCGACGAGCAGTACTTC
many	TRBJ2-1	TRBV9	TRBD2	CASGRLAGVYNEQFF	TGTGCCAGCGGCCGACTAGCGGGGGTCTACAATGAGCAGTTCTTC
many	TRBJ2-1	TRBV19	NA	CASSITGGSSYNKQFF	TGTGCCAGTAGTATAACCGGGGGTTCTTCCTACAATAAGCAGTTCTTC
many	TRBJ2-7	TRBV7-2	TRBD2	CASRTSGAYEQYF	TGTGCCAGTCGGACTAGCGGGGCCTACGAGCAGTACTTC
many	TRBJ2-1	TRBV20-1	TRBD2	CSASYSGGGREQFF	TGCAGTGCTAGCTATAGCGGGGGGGGCCGTGAGCAGTTCTTC
many	TRBJ2-1	TRBV6-5	NA	CASSYAVGSSYNEQFF	TGTGCCAGCAGTTACGCCGTCGGGAGCTCCTACAATGAGCAGTTCTTC
many	TRBJ2-3	TRBV5-5	TRBD2	CASSFGGAEDTQYF	TGTGCCAGCAGCTTCGGGGGGGCTGAAGATACGCAGTATTTT
many	TRBJ2-1	TRBV20-1	TRBD2	CSAAGLAGVNEQFF	TGCAGTGCCGCGGGACTAGCGGGGGTAAATGAGCAGTTCTTC
NA	TRBJ2-5	TRBV7-2	NA	CASSPVGGRGETQYF	TGTGCCAGCAGCCCGGTTGGGGGCCGTGGAGAGACCCAGTACTTC
NA	TRBJ2-3	TRBV3-1	TRBD2	CASSRSGGTDTQYF	TGTGCCAGCAGCCGTAGCGGGGGCACAGATACGCAGTATTTT
many	TRBJ2-7	TRBV7-3	NA	CASSLMAGYEQYF	TGTGCCAGCAGCTTAATGGCAGGGTACGAGCAGTACTTC
few	TRBJ1-6	TRBV12-3/TRBV12-4	NA	CASSFSIYNSPLHF	TGTGCCAGCAGTTTTAGTATCTATAATTCACCCCTCCACTTT
many	TRBJ2-3	TRBV5-6	TRBD1	CASSPIGQGVGTDTQYF	TGTGCCAGCAGCCCCATTGGACAGGGCGTGGGCACAGATACGCAGTATTTT
few	TRBJ2-7	TRBV3-1	NA	CASSLSGAGLSGEQYF	TGTGCCAGCAGCCTCTCCGGCGCGGGCCTGAGCGGGGAGCAGTACTTC
few	TRBJ2-4	TRBV4-1	NA	CASSQDQNTGNIQYF	TGCGCCAGCAGCCAAGACCAAAACACAGGGAACATTCAGTACTTC
many	TRBJ1-2	TRBV5-5	NA	CASSLEEANYGYTF	TGTGCCAGCAGCTTGGAAGAAGCTAACTATGGCTACACCTTC
many	TRBJ2-1	TRBV5-1	TRBD1	CASSRDRGPFSEQFF	TGCGCCAGCAGCCGTGACAGGGGGCCATTTAGTGAGCAGTTCTTC
NA	TRBJ2-2	TRBV7-8	TRBD2	CASSPRLAGADTGELFF	TGCGCCAGCAGCCCAAGACTAGCGGGGGCTGACACCGGGGAGCTGTTTTTT
many	TRBJ1-2	TRBV5-1	TRBD1	CASSWDSLQGGYTF	TGCGCCAGCAGCTGGGACAGCCTTCAAGGCGGCTACACCTTC
many	TRBJ2-1	TRBV10-2	TRBD2	CASSPFGGGSHNEQFF	TGCGCCAGCAGTCCATTCGGCGGGGGGTCCCACAATGAGCAGTTCTTC
many	TRBJ1-1	TRBV6-2/TRBV6-3	NA	CASSPVGTEAFF	TGTGCCAGCAGTCCCGTTGGAACTGAAGCTTTCTTT
many	TRBJ1-3	TRBV29-1	NA	CSVETEQSSGNTIYF	TGCAGCGTTGAGACAGAACAAAGCTCTGGAAACACCATATATTTT
many	TRBJ2-1	TRBV12-3/TRBV12-4	TRBD2	CASSLPGGLSYNEQFF	TGTGCCAGCAGTTTACCGGGGGGACTCTCCTACAATGAGCAGTTCTTC
few	TRBJ1-1	TRBV5-1	NA	CASSLDRPGEAFF	TGCGCCAGCAGCTTGGACAGGCCGGGTGAAGCTTTCTTT
few	TRBJ2-5	TRBV20-1	TRBD2	CSAKGTSGAQETQYF	TGCAGTGCTAAGGGGACTAGCGGGGCCCAAGAGACCCAGTACTTC
many	TRBJ2-4	TRBV20-1	NA	CSARDRRFGGNIQYF	TGCAGTGCTAGAGATCGACGTTTTGGAGGAAACATTCAGTACTTC